This T cell receptor (beta chain) was sequenced for a study of control samples from healthy donors and cancer patients. Only in-frame clones appear in the TCRdb table, and some are missing; sequencing was by immunoSEQ multiplex PCR. Counted here are some 140,000 clones, about 88% occurring once; the ten biggest clones make up 8.5% to 9.5%. The germline V gene has CDR1 KGHSH and CDR2 LQKENI. V shed 8 bases, J shed 5 bases, and the junction held 7 bases outside the gene matches. The CDR3 length is 13 residues. Sequenced input: blood. The V gene is TRBV18, the J gene TRBJ2-7, with TRBD2 matching 9 bases. The sequence was collected from a woman between 25 and 40 years old in good health. The CDR3 DNA is TGTGCCAGCGCGGCGGGAGGGCCGAACGAGCAGTACTTC. Encoded protein: CASAAGGPNEQYF.